The rows below give T cell receptor beta chains drawn from one sample of a study of HIV-infected children after antiretroviral therapy interruption. TCRdb reprocessed the 3' RACE reads via MiXCR and lists one record per CDR3 protein. The data contain about 15,000 distinct CDR3 sequences, more than 3% of them singletons. The sample was CD45RA+ CD4+ T cells from PBMCs, taken from a donor given antiretroviral therapy, either interrupted or continuous. All receptors derive from a child under 18 with HIV. CDR3s include the opening cysteine and the closing phenylalanine or tryptophan. Each record gives: CDR3 length, D gene, V gene, J gene, clone size, CDR3 DNA, CDR3 protein. A D gene is named only where the DNA matches it firmly. The size of a clone is reported for some rows only, either as once, few or many, or as a class for expanded clones.

12,NA,TRBV5-1,TRBJ2-1,many,TGCGCCTCCCGCCGCAGCTCAAATGAGCAGTTCTTC,CASRRSSNEQFF
12,TRBD1,TRBV29-1,TRBJ1-2,medium-sized,TGCAGCGTTGATGGGACAGGGGGGGGCTACACCTTC,CSVDGTGGGYTF
12,NA,TRBV11-2,TRBJ1-4,few,TGTGCCAGCAGCATCACCCTAGACAGACTGTTTTTT,CASSITLDRLFF
15,TRBD2,TRBV3-1,TRBJ2-3,many,TGTGCCAGCAGCCGGATTAGCGGGGGACCAGATACGCAGTATTTT,CASSRISGGPDTQYF
15,NA,TRBV18,TRBJ1-5,many,TGTGCCAGCTCACAAACGGGACAAGTGAATCAGCCCCAGCATTTT,CASSQTGQVNQPQHF
15,TRBD1,TRBV12-3/TRBV12-4,TRBJ1-1,medium-sized,TGTGCCAGCAGTTTAGGAAGGGGGCGCGGCACTGAAGCTTTCTTT,CASSLGRGRGTEAFF
15,TRBD1,TRBV4-2,TRBJ2-5,many,TGTGCCAGCAGCCAAGATGACAGGGGGCCAGACACCCAGTACTTT,CASSQDDRGPDTQYF
14,TRBD1,TRBV12-3/TRBV12-4,TRBJ2-1,many,TGTGCCATCATCCGGGACAGGGGGCAGAATGAGCAGTTCTTC,CAIIRDRGQNEQFF
13,NA,TRBV3-1,TRBJ1-5,many,TGTGCCAGCAGCCCCACGACACGGCAGCCCCAGCATTTT,CASSPTTRQPQHF
13,NA,TRBV6-1,TRBJ1-1,medium-sized,TGTGCCAGCAGTGCGTCCGGTGGCACTGAAGCTTTCTTT,CASSASGGTEAFF
11,NA,TRBV3-1,TRBJ2-1,many,TGTGCCAGCAGACTGGGGGCTGAGCAGTTCTTC,CASRLGAEQFF
16,TRBD1,TRBV7-2,TRBJ2-5,many,TGTGCCAGCAGCTTAATCACAGGGGAGACGGGTCGCACCCAGTACTTC,CASSLITGETGRTQYF
17,TRBD2,TRBV6-5,TRBJ2-1,medium-sized,TGTGCCAGCAGCACCGCCGGACTAGCGGGCCCCTACAATGAGCAGTTCTTC,CASSTAGLAGPYNEQFF
15,TRBD1,TRBV5-1,TRBJ2-3,NA,TGCGCCAGCAGCGCTATAGGGACAGCCGTGGATACGCAGTATTTT,CASSAIGTAVDTQYF
15,NA,TRBV9,TRBJ1-1,NA,TGTGCCAGCAGCCGATCCTCGTCCCCGAACACTGAAGCTTTCTTT,CASSRSSSPNTEAFF
16,NA,TRBV5-1,TRBJ2-6,many,TGCGCCAGCAGCTTGGACAGGGCGTCTGGGGCCAACGTCCTGACTTTC,CASSLDRASGANVLTF
16,TRBD1,TRBV2,TRBJ2-2,many,TGTGCCAGCAGTTCCGGGACAGGGGTTTCCACCGGGGAGCTGTTTTTT,CASSSGTGVSTGELFF
14,NA,TRBV2,TRBJ1-1,many,TGTGCCAGCACCTTTGAGACGTTGAACACTGAAGCTTTCTTT,CASTFETLNTEAFF
14,TRBD2,TRBV5-1,TRBJ2-7,many,TGCGCCAGCAGCTTGGTTAGCGGGAGCTACGAGCAGTACTTC,CASSLVSGSYEQYF
14,NA,TRBV6-9,TRBJ1-2,many,TGTGCCAGCAGTCGCAATGGCCGGAGCTATGGCTACACCTTC,CASSRNGRSYGYTF
14,NA,TRBV27,TRBJ2-5,medium-sized,TGTGCCAGCAGTTTACGAGGGTGGGGTGAGACCCAGTACTTC,CASSLRGWGETQYF
17,TRBD2,TRBV7-3,TRBJ2-3,medium-sized,TGTGCCAGCAGCTTACGCGCTAGCGGGGGGGCCGTAGATACGCAGTATTTT,CASSLRASGGAVDTQYF
15,NA,TRBV7-6,TRBJ2-2,many,TGTGCCAGCAGCCCCGGAGTTCCGTTCACCGGGGAGCTGTTTTTT,CASSPGVPFTGELFF
15,TRBD1,TRBV25-1,TRBJ1-6,many,TGTGCCAGCAGTGATTTGGACAGGGATTCCTCACCCCTCCACTTT,CASSDLDRDSSPLHF
14,TRBD2,TRBV12-3/TRBV12-4,TRBJ2-4,many,TGTGCCAGCAGTGAGGGACTAGCGGTAAACATTCAGTACTTC,CASSEGLAVNIQYF
17,NA,TRBV6-5,TRBJ1-3,many,TGTGCCAGCAGTTACCGAAGTTCCAGTTTATCAGGAAACACCATATATTTT,CASSYRSSSLSGNTIYF
13,NA,TRBV5-1,TRBJ1-4,many,TGCGCCAGCAGCTTGGAACAAGAAGAAAAACTGTTTTTT,CASSLEQEEKLFF
15,TRBD2,TRBV5-8,TRBJ2-1,few,TGTGCCAGCAGCTCCCCGGGACTAGTCTTCGGTGAGCAGTTCTTC,CASSSPGLVFGEQFF
13,NA,TRBV19,TRBJ2-7,many,TGTGCCAGTAGTGGGTGGGACCACCTCGAGCAGTACTTC,CASSGWDHLEQYF
14,TRBD1,TRBV5-1,TRBJ2-1,many,TGCGCCAGCACTAAGGGACAGCCATACAATGAGCAGTTCTTC,CASTKGQPYNEQFF
14,NA,TRBV5-6,TRBJ2-5,many,TGTGCCAGCACCATCATCGAGCGTCGGGAGACCCAGTACTTC,CASTIIERRETQYF
15,NA,TRBV5-1,TRBJ2-7,medium-sized,TGCGCCAGCAGCTTGGCCCGGGACCGGGTAACAGAGCAGTACTTC,CASSLARDRVTEQYF
13,TRBD1,TRBV20-1,TRBJ1-6,many,TGCAGTGCTCAGGGACAGGAGGATTCACCCCTCCACTTT,CSAQGQEDSPLHF
13,NA,TRBV7-4,TRBJ1-1,few,TGTGCCAGCAGCTATGACAGGAACACTGAAGCTTTCTTT,CASSYDRNTEAFF
15,NA,TRBV5-5,TRBJ2-3,many,TGTGCCAGCAGCTTGGGGCCGGACGGCTCAGATACGCAGTATTTT,CASSLGPDGSDTQYF
16,NA,TRBV7-9,TRBJ2-6,many,TGTGCCAGCAGCCGGGACCGGGGATTTGGGGCCAACGTCCTGACTTTC,CASSRDRGFGANVLTF
14,NA,TRBV3-1,TRBJ2-2,many,TGTGCCAGCAGCCCGGATTCCGGGCCCGGGGAGCTGTTTTTT,CASSPDSGPGELFF
12,NA,TRBV29-1,TRBJ1-1,few,TGCAGCTACGACAGTTTGAACACTGAAGCTTTCTTT,CSYDSLNTEAFF
14,TRBD1,TRBV6-6,TRBJ2-7,NA,TGTGCCAGCAGACTGACAGGGGAAGCCTACGAGCAGTACTTC,CASRLTGEAYEQYF
16,NA,TRBV4-1,TRBJ1-6,many,TGCGCCAGCAGCCAACTTCCGGTTGTGTTGAGCTCACCCCTCCACTTT,CASSQLPVVLSSPLHF
14,TRBD1,TRBV23-1,TRBJ1-2,many,TGCGCCAGCAGTCTAGACAGGGTAAACTATGGCTACACCTTC,CASSLDRVNYGYTF
15,NA,TRBV19,TRBJ2-1,many,TGTGCCAGTAGTATAGACTTACGCTCCTACAATGAGCAGTTCTTC,CASSIDLRSYNEQFF
17,TRBD1,TRBV7-9,TRBJ1-3,many,TGTGCCAGCAGCGCAGGACAGGGAAGAATCTCTGGAAACACCATATATTTT,CASSAGQGRISGNTIYF
15,TRBD2,TRBV11-2,TRBJ2-1,many,TGTGCCAGCACCTTCAGACTAGCGGAATACAATGAGCAGTTCTTC,CASTFRLAEYNEQFF
14,NA,TRBV7-6,TRBJ1-2,many,TGTGCCAGCAGCAGGGGACAATTTAACTATGGCTACACCTTC,CASSRGQFNYGYTF
16,NA,TRBV6-1,TRBJ2-2,many,TGTGCCAGCAGTTCCTTCGCCGGCAGAAACACCGGGGAGCTGTTTTTT,CASSSFAGRNTGELFF
14,TRBD1,TRBV5-1,TRBJ2-2,many,TGCGCCAGCAGCCCGGGACAGGCTACCGGGGAGCTGTTTTTT,CASSPGQATGELFF
15,TRBD1,TRBV14,TRBJ2-1,many,TGTGCCAGCAGTCAAACACCGGGACAGTACAATGAGCAGTTCTTC,CASSQTPGQYNEQFF